This TCR beta chain was observed in a study of control samples from healthy donors and cancer patients. Germline loops: CDR1 SEHNR, CDR2 FQNEAQ (reference sequence). V was pared by 1 base and J by 0 bases, with 6 bases between. CDR3 length: 14 amino acids. TCRdb's copy holds only in-frame clones and misses some; the assay was immunoSEQ multiplex PCR. The data show some 120,000 clones, 85% to 95% seen once. The TCR was taken from a man between 18 and 29 years old in good health. The gene calls are TRBV7-9 and TRBJ1-1; D is undetermined. What was sequenced was blood. The CDR3 coding sequence is TGTGCCAGCAGCTTAGTCGCCATGAACACTGAAGCTTTCTTT. It encodes CASSLVAMNTEAFF.